These T cell receptor beta chains were read from a single sample in a study of blood T cell repertoires in COVID-19. Assay used: immunoSEQ multiplex PCR; TCRdb lists only in-frame clones, some missing. This table holds approximately 250,000 clones, about 82% found once. Sequences were obtained from peripheral blood. The source of these receptors is a woman of 80 years or more with COVID-19, enrolled during active disease. The CDR3 runs from the conserved cysteine through the conserved F or W. D genes are given only for firm matches. Clone size is shown for a subset of rows, as once, few, many or a class of expanded clone.

d_gene	abundance	j_gene	v_gene	CDR3nt	CDR3aa
TRBD1	once	TRBJ2-2	TRBV5-1	TGCGCCAGCAGCCCCCGATGGACAGGGGTCACCGGGGAGCTGTTTTTT	CASSPRWTGVTGELFF
-	-	TRBJ2-5	TRBV27	TGTGCCAGCAGTTTGCGGGCCCAGTACCAAGAGACCCAGTACTTC	CASSLRAQYQETQYF
-	-	TRBJ1-3	TRBV18	TGTGCCAGCTCACCAACAGGGCCAAGCTCTGGAAACACCATATATTTT	CASSPTGPSSGNTIYF
-	once	TRBJ1-3	TRBV12-3/TRBV12-4	TGTGCCAGCACCGGCCAAGCGGGAAACACCATATATTTT	CASTGQAGNTIYF
-	-	TRBJ1-5	TRBV19	TGTGCCAGTGTTGGACAGCCCCGTAGCAATCAGCCCCAGCATTTT	CASVGQPRSNQPQHF
-	-	TRBJ1-1	TRBV6-5	TGTGCCAGCAGTTACTCATCGGGGGACACTGAAGCTTTCTTT	CASSYSSGDTEAFF
-	-	TRBJ1-2	TRBV30	TGTGCCTGGAGTGCCACAGGGTATGGCTACACCTTC	CAWSATGYGYTF
-	few	TRBJ1-1	TRBV6-6	TGTGCCAGCAGTTCTGCGGGAAACACTGAAGCTTTCTTT	CASSSAGNTEAFF
-	-	TRBJ1-1	TRBV6-5	TGTGCCAGCAACGGGAGGAGGGACACTGAAGCTTTCTTT	CASNGRRDTEAFF
-	-	TRBJ2-2	TRBV5-4	TGTGCCAGCAGCGCGGGACTTAACACCGGGGAGCTGTTTTTT	CASSAGLNTGELFF
TRBD1	-	TRBJ2-7	TRBV28	TGTGCCAGTGTAAACAGGGGGAGTTCCTACGAGCAGTACTTC	CASVNRGSSYEQYF